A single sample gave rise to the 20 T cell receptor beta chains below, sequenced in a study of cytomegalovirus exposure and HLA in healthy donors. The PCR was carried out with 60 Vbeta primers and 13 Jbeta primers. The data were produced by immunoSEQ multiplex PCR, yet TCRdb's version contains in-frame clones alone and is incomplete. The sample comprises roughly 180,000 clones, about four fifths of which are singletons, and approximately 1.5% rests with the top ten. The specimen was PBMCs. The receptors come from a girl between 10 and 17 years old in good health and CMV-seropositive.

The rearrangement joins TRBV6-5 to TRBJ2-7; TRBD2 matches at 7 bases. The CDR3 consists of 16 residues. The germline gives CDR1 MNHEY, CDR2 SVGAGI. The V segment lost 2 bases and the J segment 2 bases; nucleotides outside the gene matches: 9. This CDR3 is CASSYPGLSGTYEQYF. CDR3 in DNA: TGTGCCAGCAGTTACCCTGGGCTCAGCGGGACCTACGAGCAGTACTTC.

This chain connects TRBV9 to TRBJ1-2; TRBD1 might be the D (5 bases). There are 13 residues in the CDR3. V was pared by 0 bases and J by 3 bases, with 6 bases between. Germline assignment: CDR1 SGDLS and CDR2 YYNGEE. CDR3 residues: CASSVGGDYGYTF. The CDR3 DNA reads TGTGCCAGCAGCGTAGGGGGGGACTATGGCTACACCTTC.

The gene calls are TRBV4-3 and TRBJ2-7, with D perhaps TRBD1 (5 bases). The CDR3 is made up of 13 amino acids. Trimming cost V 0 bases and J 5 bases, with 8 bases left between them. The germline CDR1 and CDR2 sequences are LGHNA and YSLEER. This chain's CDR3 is CASSQDRADEQYF. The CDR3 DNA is TGCGCCAGCAGCCAAGACAGGGCCGACGAGCAGTACTTC.

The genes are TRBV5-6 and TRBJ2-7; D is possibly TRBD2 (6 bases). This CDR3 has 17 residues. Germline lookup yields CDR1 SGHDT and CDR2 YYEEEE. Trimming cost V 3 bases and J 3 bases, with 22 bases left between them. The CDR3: CASSSAGLVAAVYEQYF. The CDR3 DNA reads TGTGCCAGCAGCTCGGCGGGGTTGGTTGCAGCGGTCTACGAGCAGTACTTC.

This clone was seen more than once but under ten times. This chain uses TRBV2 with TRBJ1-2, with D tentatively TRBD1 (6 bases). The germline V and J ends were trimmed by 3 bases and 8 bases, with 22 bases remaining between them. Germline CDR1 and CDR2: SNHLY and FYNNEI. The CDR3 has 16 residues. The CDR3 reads CASSDVDRLPSRGYTF. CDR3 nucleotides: TGTGCCAGCAGTGATGTGGACAGACTCCCCTCGAGGGGCTACACCTTC.

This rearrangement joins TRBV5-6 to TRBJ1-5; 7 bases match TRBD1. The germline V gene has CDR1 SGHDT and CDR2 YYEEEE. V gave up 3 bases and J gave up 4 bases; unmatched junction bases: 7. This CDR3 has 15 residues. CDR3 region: CASSSRGTANQPQHF. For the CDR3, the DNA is TGTGCCAGCAGCTCGCGTGGGACAGCTAATCAGCCCCAGCATTTT. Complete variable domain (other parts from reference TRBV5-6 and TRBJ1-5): DAGVTQSPTHLIKTRGQQVTLRCSPKSGHDTVSWYQQALGQGPQFIFQYYEEEERQRGNFPDRFSGHQFPNYSSELNVNALLLGDSALYLCASSSRGTANQPQHFGDGTRLSIL.

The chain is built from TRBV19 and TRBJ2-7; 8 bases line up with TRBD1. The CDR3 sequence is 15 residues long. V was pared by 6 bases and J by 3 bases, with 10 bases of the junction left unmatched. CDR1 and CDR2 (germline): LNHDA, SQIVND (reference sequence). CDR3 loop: CASRSGGGQDYEQYF. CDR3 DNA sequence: TGTGCCAGTAGATCAGGAGGGGGACAGGACTACGAGCAGTACTTC.

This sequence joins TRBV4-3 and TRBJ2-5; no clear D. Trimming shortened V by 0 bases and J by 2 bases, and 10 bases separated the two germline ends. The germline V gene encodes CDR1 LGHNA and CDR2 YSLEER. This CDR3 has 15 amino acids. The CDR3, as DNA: TGCGCCAGCAGCCAAGAAGCCAGGCCTCAAGAGACCCAGTACTTC. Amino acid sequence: CASSQEARPQETQYF.

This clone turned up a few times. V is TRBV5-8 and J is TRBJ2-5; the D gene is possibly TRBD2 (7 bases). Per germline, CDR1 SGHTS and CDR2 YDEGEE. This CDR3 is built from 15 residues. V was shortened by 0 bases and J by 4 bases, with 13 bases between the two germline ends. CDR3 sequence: CASSLGGGHVETQYF. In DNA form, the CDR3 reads TGTGCCAGCAGCTTGGGGGGGGGCCATGTAGAGACCCAGTACTTC.

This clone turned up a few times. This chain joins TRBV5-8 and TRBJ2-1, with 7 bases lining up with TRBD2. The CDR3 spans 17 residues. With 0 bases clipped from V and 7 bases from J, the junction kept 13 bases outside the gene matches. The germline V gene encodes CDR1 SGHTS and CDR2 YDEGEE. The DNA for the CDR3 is TGTGCCAGCAGCTTGGCCCCGGCGGGGGTGCCAAGGAATGAGCAGTTCTTC. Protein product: CASSLAPAGVPRNEQFF. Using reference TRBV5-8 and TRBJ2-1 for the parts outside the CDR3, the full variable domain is EAGVTQSPTHLIKTRGQQATLRCSPISGHTSVYWYQQALGLGLQFLLWYDEGEERNRGNFPPRFSGRQFPNYSSELNVNALELEDSALYLCASSLAPAGVPRNEQFFGPGTRLTVL.

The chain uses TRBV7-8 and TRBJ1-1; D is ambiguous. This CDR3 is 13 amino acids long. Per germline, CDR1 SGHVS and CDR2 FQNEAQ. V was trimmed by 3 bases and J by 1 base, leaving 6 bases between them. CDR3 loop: CASSLTKNTEAFF. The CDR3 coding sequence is TGTGCCAGCAGCTTGACAAAGAACACTGAAGCTTTCTTT.

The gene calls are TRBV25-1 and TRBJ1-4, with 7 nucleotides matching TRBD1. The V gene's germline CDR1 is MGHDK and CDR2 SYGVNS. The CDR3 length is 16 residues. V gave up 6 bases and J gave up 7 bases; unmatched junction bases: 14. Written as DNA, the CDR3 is TGTGCCAGCAGCAAACTCGAACAGGGGCGGCGTGAAAAACTGTTTTTT. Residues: CASSKLEQGRREKLFF.

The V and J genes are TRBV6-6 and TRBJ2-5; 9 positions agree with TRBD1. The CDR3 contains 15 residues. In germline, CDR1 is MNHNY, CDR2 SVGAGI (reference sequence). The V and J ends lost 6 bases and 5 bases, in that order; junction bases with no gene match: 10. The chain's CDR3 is CASSSGTGPVETQYF. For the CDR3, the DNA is TGTGCCAGCAGCTCCGGGACAGGGCCTGTGGAGACCCAGTACTTC.

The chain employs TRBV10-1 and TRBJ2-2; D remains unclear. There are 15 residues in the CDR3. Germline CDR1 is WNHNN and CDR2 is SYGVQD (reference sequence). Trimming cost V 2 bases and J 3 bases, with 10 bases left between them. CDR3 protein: CASSESRSDTGELFF. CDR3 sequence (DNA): TGCGCCAGCAGTGAGAGTAGATCGGACACCGGGGAGCTGTTTTTT.

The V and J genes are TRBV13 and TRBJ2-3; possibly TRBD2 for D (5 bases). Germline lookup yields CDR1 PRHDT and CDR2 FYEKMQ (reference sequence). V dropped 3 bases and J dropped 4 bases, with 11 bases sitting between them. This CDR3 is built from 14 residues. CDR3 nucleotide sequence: TGTGCCAGCAGCTTCGGGTCGGGGTCAGATACGCAGTATTTT. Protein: CASSFGSGSDTQYF.

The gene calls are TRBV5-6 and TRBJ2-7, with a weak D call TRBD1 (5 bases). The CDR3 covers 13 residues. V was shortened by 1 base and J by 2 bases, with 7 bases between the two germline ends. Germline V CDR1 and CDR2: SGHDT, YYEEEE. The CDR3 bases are TGTGCCAGCAGCTTGCCAGGGCCCTACGAGCAGTACTTC. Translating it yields CASSLPGPYEQYF.

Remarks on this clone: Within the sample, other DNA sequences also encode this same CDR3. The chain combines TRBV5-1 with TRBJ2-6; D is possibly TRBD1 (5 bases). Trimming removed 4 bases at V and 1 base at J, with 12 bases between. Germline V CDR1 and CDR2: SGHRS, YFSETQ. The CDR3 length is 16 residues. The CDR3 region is CASSQATVSGANVLTF. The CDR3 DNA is TGCGCCAGCAGCCAAGCGACAGTTTCTGGGGCCAACGTCCTGACTTTC.

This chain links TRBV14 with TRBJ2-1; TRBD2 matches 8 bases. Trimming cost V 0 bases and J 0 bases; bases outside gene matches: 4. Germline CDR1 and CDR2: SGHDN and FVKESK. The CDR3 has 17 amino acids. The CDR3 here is CASSQEYRGGSYNEQFF. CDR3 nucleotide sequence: TGTGCCAGCAGCCAAGAATATCGGGGGGGCTCCTACAATGAGCAGTTCTTC. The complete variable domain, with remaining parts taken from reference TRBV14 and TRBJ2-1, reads EAGVTQFPSHSVIEKGQTVTLRCDPISGHDNLYWYRRVMGKEIKFLLHFVKESKQDESGMPNNRFLAERTGGTYSTLKVQPAELEDSGVYFCASSQEYRGGSYNEQFFGPGTRLTVL.

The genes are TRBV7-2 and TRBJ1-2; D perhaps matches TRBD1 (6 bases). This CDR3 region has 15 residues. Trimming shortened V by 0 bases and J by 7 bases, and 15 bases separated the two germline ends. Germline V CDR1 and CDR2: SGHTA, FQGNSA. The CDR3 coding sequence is TGTGCCAGCAGCTTAGCTATGCGGGGGCAAGGTGGCTACACCTTC. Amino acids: CASSLAMRGQGGYTF.

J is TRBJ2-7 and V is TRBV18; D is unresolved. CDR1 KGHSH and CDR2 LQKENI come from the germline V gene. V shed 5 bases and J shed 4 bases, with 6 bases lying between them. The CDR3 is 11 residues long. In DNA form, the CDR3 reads TGTGCCAGCTCATCGCGATACGAGCAGTACTTC. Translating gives CASSSRYEQYF.